The clone carrying this T cell receptor (beta chain) has a handful of counts. This entry comes from a study of T cell responses to AZD1222 COVID-19 vaccine. Sequencing used immunoSEQ multiplex PCR; TCRdb keeps in-frame clones, though not all of them. The sample has more than 50,000 clones, 70% to 80% seen once. The V gene end was trimmed by 0 bases and the J gene end by 1 base; junction bases not matched to a gene: 0. CDR1 and CDR2 (germline): SGHDT, YYEEEE. The CDR3 sequence is 14 residues long. The source of this sequence is an adult in good health. The specimen comprised peripheral blood, sampled on day 0 of MenACWY control vaccination. The chain combines TRBV5-6 with TRBJ2-7; 8 bases line up with TRBD1. The CDR3 region is CASSLGQGSYEQYF. The CDR3 DNA reads TGTGCCAGCAGCTTGGGACAGGGGTCCTACGAGCAGTACTTC.